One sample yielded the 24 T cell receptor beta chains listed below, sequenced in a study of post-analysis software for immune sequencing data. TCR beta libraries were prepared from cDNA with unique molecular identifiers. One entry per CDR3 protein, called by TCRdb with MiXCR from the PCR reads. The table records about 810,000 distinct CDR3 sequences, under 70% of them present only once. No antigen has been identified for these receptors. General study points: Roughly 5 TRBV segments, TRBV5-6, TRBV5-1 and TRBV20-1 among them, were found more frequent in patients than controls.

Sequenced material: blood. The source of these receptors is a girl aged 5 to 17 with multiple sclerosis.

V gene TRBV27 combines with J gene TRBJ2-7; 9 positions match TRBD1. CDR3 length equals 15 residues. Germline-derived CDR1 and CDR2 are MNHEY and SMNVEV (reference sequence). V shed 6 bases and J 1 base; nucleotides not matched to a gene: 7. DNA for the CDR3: TGTGCCAGCAGCTACCGACAGGGGGGGTCCTACGAGCAGTACTTC. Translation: CASSYRQGGSYEQYF.

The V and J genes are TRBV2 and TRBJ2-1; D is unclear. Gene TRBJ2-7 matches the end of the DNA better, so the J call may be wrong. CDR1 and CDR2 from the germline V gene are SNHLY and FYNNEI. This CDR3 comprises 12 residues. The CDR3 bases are TGTGCCAGCAGTGAAGACAATAATGAGCAGTACTTC. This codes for CASSEDNNEQYF.

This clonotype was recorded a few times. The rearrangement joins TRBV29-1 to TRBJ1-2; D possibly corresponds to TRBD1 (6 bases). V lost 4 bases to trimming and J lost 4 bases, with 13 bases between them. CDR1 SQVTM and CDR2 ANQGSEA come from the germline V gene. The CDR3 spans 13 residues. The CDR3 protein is CSVVRGRGYGYTF. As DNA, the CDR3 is TGCAGCGTTGTTCGGGGCAGGGGCTATGGCTACACCTTC.

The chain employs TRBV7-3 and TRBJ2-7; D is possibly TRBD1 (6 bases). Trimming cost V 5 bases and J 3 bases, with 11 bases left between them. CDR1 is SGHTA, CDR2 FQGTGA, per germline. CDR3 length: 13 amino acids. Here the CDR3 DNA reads TGTGCCAGCAGCCCTACGACAGGCTACGAGCAGTACTTC. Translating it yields CASSPTTGYEQYF.

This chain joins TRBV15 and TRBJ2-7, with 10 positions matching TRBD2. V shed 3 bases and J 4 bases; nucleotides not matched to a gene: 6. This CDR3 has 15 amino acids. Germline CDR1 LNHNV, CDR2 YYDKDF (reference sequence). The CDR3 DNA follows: TGTGCCACCAGCAGGGATCTAGCGGGAGTTTACGAGCAGTACTTC. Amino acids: CATSRDLAGVYEQYF.

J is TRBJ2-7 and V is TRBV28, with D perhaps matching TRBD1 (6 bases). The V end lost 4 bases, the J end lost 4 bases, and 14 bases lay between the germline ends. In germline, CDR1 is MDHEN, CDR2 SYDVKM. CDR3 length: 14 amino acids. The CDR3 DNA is TGTGCCAGCAGTTCTCGGGACATACCTTACGAGCAGTACTTC. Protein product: CASSSRDIPYEQYF.

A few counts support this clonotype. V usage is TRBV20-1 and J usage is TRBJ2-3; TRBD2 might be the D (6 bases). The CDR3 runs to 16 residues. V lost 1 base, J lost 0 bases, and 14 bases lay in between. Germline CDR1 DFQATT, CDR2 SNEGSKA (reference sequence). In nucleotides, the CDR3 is TGCAGTGCTAGAGCGCGGGACCTAACTAGCACAGATACGCAGTATTTT. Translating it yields CSARARDLTSTDTQYF.

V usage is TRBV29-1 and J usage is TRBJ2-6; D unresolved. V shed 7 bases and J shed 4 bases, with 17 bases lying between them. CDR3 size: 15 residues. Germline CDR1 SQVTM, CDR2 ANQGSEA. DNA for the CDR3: TGCAGCGCCATCTGGGCCGCCGCCGGGGCCAACGTCCTGACTTTC. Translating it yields CSAIWAAAGANVLTF.

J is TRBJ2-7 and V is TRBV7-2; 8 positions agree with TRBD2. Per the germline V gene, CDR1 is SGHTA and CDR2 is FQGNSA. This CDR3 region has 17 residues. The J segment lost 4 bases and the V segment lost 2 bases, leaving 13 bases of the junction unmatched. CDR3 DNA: TGTGCCAGCAGCTTAAGGGGACTTAGCGGGGTACCTTACGAGCAGTACTTC. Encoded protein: CASSLRGLSGVPYEQYF.

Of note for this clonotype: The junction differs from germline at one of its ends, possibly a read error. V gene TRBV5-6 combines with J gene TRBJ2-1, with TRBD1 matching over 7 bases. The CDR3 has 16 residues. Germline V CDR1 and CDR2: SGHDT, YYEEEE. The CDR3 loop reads CAGSLSWTGSYNEQFF. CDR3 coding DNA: TGTGCCGGCAGCTTATCATGGACAGGCTCCTACAATGAGCAGTTCTTC.

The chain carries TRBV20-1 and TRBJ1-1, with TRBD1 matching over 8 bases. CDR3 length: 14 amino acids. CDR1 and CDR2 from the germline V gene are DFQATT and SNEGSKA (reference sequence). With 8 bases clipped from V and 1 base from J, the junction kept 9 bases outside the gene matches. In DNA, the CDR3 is TGCAGTTCCAGCCCAGGGACAGGGAACACTGAAGCTTTCTTT. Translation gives CSSSPGTGNTEAFF.

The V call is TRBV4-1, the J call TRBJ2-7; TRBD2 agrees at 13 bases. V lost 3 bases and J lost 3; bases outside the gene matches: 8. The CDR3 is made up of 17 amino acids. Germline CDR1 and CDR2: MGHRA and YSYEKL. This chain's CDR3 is CASSHDQTSGRNYEQYF. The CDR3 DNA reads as TGCGCCAGCAGCCACGACCAGACTAGCGGGAGGAACTACGAGCAGTACTTC.

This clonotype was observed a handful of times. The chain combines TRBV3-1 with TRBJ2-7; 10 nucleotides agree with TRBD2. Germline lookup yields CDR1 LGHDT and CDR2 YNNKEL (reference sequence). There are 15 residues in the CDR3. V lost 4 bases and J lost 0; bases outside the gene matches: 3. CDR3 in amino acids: CASSPASGGSYEQYF. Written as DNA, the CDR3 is TGTGCCAGCAGCCCCGCTAGCGGGGGCTCCTACGAGCAGTACTTC.

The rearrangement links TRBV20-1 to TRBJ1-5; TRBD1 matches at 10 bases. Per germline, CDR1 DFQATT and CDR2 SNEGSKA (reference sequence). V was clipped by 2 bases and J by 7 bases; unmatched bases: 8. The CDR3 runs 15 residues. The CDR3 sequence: CSARRSGDRGQPQHF. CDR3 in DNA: TGCAGTGCTAGAAGATCCGGGGACAGGGGACAGCCCCAGCATTTT.

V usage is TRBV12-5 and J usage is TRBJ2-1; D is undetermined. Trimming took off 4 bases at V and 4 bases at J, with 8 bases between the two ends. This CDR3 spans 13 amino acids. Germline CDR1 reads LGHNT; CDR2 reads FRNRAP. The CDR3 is CASGWGLYNEQFF. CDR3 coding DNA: TGTGCTAGTGGTTGGGGTTTGTACAATGAGCAGTTCTTC.

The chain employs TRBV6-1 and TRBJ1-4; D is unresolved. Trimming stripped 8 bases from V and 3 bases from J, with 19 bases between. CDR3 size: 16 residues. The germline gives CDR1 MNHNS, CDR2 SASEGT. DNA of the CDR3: TGTGCCAGCTCCCTCGAGACCCCCGCACCTAATGAAAAACTGTTTTTT. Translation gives CASSLETPAPNEKLFF.

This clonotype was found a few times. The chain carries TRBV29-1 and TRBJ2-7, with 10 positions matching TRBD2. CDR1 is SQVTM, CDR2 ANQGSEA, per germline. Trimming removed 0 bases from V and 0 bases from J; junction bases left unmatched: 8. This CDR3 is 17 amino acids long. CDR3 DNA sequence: TGCAGCGTTGAAGATTATGGGACTAGCGAGAGCTCCTACGAGCAGTACTTC. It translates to CSVEDYGTSESSYEQYF.

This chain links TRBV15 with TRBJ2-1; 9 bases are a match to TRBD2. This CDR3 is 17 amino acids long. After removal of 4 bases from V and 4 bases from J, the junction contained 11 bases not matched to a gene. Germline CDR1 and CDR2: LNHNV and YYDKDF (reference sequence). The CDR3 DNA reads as TGTGCCACCAGCACCTACCCACTAGCGGGCCTATACAATGAGCAGTTCTTC. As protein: CATSTYPLAGLYNEQFF.

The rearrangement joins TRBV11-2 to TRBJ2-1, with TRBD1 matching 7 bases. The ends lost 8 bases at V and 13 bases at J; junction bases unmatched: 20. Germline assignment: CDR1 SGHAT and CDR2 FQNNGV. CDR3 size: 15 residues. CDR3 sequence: CASGPRGWGQETQFF. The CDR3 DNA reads TGTGCCAGCGGTCCCAGGGGGTGGGGCCAAGAGACCCAGTTCTTC.

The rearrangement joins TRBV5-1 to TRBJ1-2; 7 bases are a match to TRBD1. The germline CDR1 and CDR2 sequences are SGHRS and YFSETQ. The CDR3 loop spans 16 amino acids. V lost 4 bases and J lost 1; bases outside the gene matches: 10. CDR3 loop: CASSPTQGEINYGYTF. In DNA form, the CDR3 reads TGCGCCAGCAGCCCCACCCAGGGGGAGATTAACTATGGCTACACCTTC.

The CDR3 DNA follows: TGTGCCAGCAGCCAAGGTGTTTTCACAGATACGCAGTATTTT. Encoded protein: CASSQGVFTDTQYF. The genes are TRBV3-1 and TRBJ2-3; D is unclear. From germline, CDR1 is LGHDT and CDR2 YNNKEL (reference sequence). This CDR3 region has 14 residues. V was pared by 1 base and J by 2 bases, with 7 bases between.

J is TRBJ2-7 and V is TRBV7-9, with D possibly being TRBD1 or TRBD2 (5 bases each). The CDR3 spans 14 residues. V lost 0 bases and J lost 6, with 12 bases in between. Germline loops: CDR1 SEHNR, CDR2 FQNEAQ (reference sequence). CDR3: CASSLAQGVSEQYF. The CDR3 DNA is TGTGCCAGCAGCTTAGCCCAGGGAGTAAGCGAGCAGTACTTC.

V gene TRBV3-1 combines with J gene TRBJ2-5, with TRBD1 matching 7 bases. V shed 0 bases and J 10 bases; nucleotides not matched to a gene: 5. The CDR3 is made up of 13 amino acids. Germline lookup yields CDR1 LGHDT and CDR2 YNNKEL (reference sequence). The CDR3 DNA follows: TGTGCCAGCAGCCAAGATTGGGACAGTAGCCAGTACTTC. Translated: CASSQDWDSSQYF.

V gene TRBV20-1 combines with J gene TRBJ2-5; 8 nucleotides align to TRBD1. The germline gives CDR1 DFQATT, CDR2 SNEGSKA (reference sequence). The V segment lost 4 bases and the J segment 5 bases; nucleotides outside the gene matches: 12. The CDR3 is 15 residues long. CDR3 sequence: CSATKGQGALETQYF. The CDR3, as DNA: TGCAGTGCTACCAAAGGACAGGGAGCGTTGGAGACCCAGTACTTC.